The following is a T cell receptor (beta chain) sequence with its context. These data originate in a study of T cell changes during pregnancy in multiple sclerosis. Produced via immunoSEQ multiplex PCR; TCRdb's table is partial and in-frame only. The profile covers some 25,000 clones, with more than 75% appearing a single time and roughly 1% taken by the ten largest. Deletions cut 4 bases from V and 0 bases from J, with 9 bases between. The CDR3 runs to 13 residues. From germline, CDR1 is SQVTM and CDR2 ANQGSEA. The chain has TRBV29-1 and TRBJ1-1, with a possible D match to TRBD1 (5 bases). Sample: CD4+ T cells from peripheral blood mononuclear cells, taken in the second trimester of pregnancy. This clonotype originated in a female donor in good health, enrolled as a control in a pregnancy study. The CDR3 region is CSVAQAMNTEAFF. Written as DNA, the CDR3 is TGCAGCGTTGCACAGGCGATGAACACTGAAGCTTTCTTT.